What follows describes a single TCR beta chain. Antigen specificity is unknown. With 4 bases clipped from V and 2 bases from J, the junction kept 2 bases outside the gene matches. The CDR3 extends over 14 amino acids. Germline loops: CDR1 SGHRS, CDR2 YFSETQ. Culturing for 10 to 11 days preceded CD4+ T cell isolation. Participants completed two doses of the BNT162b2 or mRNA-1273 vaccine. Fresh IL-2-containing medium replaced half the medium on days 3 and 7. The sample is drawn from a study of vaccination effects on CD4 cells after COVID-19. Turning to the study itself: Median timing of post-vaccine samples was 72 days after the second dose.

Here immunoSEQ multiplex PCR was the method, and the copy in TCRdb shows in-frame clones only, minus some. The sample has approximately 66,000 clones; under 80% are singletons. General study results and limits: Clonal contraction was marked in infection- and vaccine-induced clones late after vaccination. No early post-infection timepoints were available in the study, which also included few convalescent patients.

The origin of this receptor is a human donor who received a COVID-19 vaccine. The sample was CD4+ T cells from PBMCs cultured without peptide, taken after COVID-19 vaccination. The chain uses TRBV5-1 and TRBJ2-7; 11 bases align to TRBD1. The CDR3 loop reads CASSPGQGAYEQYV. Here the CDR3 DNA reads TGCGCCAGCAGCCCGGGACAGGGGGCCTACGAGCAGTACGTC.